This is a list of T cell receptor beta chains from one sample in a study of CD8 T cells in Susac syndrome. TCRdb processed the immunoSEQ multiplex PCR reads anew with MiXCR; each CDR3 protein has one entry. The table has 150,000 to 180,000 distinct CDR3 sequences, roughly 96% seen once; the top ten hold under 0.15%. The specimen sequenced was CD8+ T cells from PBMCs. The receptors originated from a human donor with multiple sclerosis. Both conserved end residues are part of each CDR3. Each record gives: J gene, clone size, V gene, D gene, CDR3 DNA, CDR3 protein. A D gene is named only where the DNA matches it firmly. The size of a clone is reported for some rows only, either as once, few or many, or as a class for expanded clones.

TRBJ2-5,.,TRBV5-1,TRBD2,TGCGCCAGCAGCTCTATCGGACTAGCGGTAGAAGAGACCCAGTACTTC,CASSSIGLAVEETQYF
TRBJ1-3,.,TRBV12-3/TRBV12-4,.,TGTGCCAGCAATATAGAATCTGGAAACACCATATATTTT,CASNIESGNTIYF
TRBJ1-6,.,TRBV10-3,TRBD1,TGTGCCATCAGCGACAGGGTAGATGATAATTCACCCCTCCACTTT,CAISDRVDDNSPLHF
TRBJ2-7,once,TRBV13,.,TGTGCCAGCAGCCGTGCCGCAGGAGGCGGCGAGCAGTACTTC,CASSRAAGGGEQYF
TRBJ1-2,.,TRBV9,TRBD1,TGTGCCAGCAGCGTAGGACAGGGCTATGGCTACACCTTC,CASSVGQGYGYTF
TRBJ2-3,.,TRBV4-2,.,TGTGCCAGCAGCCAAGATTTGGGCTCGACCTACACAGATACGCAGTATTTT,CASSQDLGSTYTDTQYF
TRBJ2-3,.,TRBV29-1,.,TGCAGCCCCTTTTTGAGGACTAGCACAGATACGCAGTATTTT,CSPFLRTSTDTQYF
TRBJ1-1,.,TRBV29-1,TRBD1,TGCAGCGTGTCAGGGGGAGAGAACACTGAAGCTTTCTTT,CSVSGGENTEAFF
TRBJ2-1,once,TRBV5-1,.,TGCGCCAGCACCCTGGAGGTGTACTACAATGAGCAGTTCTTC,CASTLEVYYNEQFF
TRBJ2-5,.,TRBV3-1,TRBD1,TGTGCCAGCAGCCAAGAGGACAGGCCCGCGGGGACCCAGTACTTC,CASSQEDRPAGTQYF
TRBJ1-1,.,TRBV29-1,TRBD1,TGCAGCGTTGAAGATATCGGGGGACAGGGGAACACTGAAGCTTTCTTT,CSVEDIGGQGNTEAFF
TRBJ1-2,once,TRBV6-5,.,TGTGCCAGCAGTTACCAGGGGAGGGAAGATGGCTACACCTTC,CASSYQGREDGYTF
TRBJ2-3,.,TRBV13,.,TGTGCCAGCACCCAGGACTATAGCGAGACAGATACGCAGTATTTT,CASTQDYSETDTQYF
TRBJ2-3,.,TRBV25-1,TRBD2,TGTGCCAGCAGTGCTAGCGGGGATACAGATACGCAGTATTTT,CASSASGDTDTQYF
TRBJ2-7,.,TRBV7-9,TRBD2,TGTGCCAGCAGCTTAGGCGGTAGCGGGGGCGACGAGCAGTACTTC,CASSLGGSGGDEQYF
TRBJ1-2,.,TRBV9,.,TGTGCCAGCAGCGTAGAAGGCGGTAACTATGGCTACACCTTC,CASSVEGGNYGYTF
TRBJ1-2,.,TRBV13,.,TGTGCCAGCAGCCGAGGGGTGGATGGCTACACCTTC,CASSRGVDGYTF
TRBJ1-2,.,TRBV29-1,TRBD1,TGCAGCGTCGTGGGACAGCCATTAGATGGTGGCTACACCTTC,CSVVGQPLDGGYTF
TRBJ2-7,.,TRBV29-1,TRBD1,TGCAGCGTCGTCCCGGGACAGGGAGCAAGGGAGCAGTACTTC,CSVVPGQGAREQYF
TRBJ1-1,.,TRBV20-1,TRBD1,TGCAGTGCTAGGACAGGGGGGCAAAGCATGAACACTGAAGCTTTCTTT,CSARTGGQSMNTEAFF
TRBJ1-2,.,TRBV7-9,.,TGTGCCAGCAGCCCGCTATTGGCTGGCTACACCTTC,CASSPLLAGYTF
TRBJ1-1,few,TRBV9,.,TGTGCCAGCAGCGTAGCGGGAGGGGTCACTGAAGCTTTCTTT,CASSVAGGVTEAFF
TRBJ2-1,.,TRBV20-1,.,TGCAGCTTGGGAGGGGGGCTGTACAATGAGCAGTTCTTC,CSLGGGLYNEQFF
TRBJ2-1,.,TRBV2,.,TGTGCCAGCATGGCAGAAGCGAACAATGAGCAGTTCTTC,CASMAEANNEQFF
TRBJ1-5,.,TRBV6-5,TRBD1,TGTGCCAGCAGAACCGGGACAGGGGGCAATCAGCCCCAGCATTTT,CASRTGTGGNQPQHF
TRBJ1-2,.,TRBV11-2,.,TGTGCCAGCAGCTTACTCCGGGACACCCGTGACTACACCTTC,CASSLLRDTRDYTF
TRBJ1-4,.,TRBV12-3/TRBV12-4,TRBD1,TGTGCCAGCAGTCCCGGACAGGGGGCTAATGAAAAACTGTTTTTT,CASSPGQGANEKLFF
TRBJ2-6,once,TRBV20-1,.,TGCAGTGTCGCTGGGACGGACCCCTCTGGGGCCAACGTCCTGACTTTC,CSVAGTDPSGANVLTF
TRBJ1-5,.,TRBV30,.,TGTGCCTGGAGTGCGGCTAACAATCAGCCCCAGCATTTT,CAWSAANNQPQHF
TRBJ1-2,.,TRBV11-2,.,TGTGCCAGCAGCTGGGACTATGGCTACACCTTC,CASSWDYGYTF
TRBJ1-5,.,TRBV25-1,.,TGTGCCAGCAGTGGAGAAGAGGAAAATCAGCCCCAGCATTTT,CASSGEEENQPQHF
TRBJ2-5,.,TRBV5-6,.,TGTGCCAGCAGCTTGGCCCAGGAAGAGACCCAGTACTTC,CASSLAQEETQYF
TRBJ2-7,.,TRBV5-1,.,TGCGCCAGCAGCGTGGGACGGAATTCTTACGAGCAGTACTTC,CASSVGRNSYEQYF